The 21 T cell receptor beta chains listed next were all sequenced from one sample in a study of blood T cell repertoires in COVID-19. Assay used: immunoSEQ multiplex PCR; TCRdb lists only in-frame clones, some missing. The sample includes around 13,000 clones, roughly 85% of them seen just once. The sequenced sample consisted of peripheral blood. The receptor source for this set is a woman aged 60 to 75 with acute or convalescent COVID-19.

The J gene is TRBJ2-7, the V gene TRBV28; 7 positions agree with TRBD1. Trimming took 11 bases from V and 2 from J; bases not matched to a gene: 12. The germline V gene has CDR1 MDHEN and CDR2 SYDVKM. The CDR3 is 14 residues long. CDR3: CASSGTALTYEQYF. The CDR3 DNA follows: TGTGCCTCTTCCGGGACAGCACTCACCTACGAGCAGTACTTC.

The genes are TRBV15 and TRBJ2-1; 10 bases are a match to TRBD1. The trim removed 3 bases at V and 6 bases at J, leaving 5 bases unmatched. Germline CDR1 is LNHNV and CDR2 is YYDKDF (reference sequence). This CDR3 region has 15 residues. CDR3: CATSSPGQGPNEQFF. As DNA, the CDR3 is TGTGCCACCAGCAGCCCGGGACAGGGGCCCAATGAGCAGTTCTTC.

This clone was recorded once. The CDR3 is CASSLFDRDNSPLHF. In nucleotides, the CDR3 is TGTGCCAGCAGCCTCTTTGACAGGGATAATTCACCCCTCCACTTT. V and J are TRBV5-4 and TRBJ1-6; 7 nucleotides match TRBD1. After removal of 4 bases from V and 5 bases from J, the junction contained 6 bases not matched to a gene. Per germline, CDR1 SGHNT and CDR2 YYREEE (reference sequence). This CDR3 region has 15 residues.

The CDR3 DNA sequence: TGTGCCAGCAGTCCCCCCCCGGGGATAAGACTGTTTTTT. This sequence encodes CASSPPPGIRLFF. The chain carries TRBV6-5 and TRBJ1-4; no clear D. This CDR3 region has 13 residues. CDR1 and CDR2 (germline): MNHEY, SVGAGI. Deletions cut 5 bases from V and 13 bases from J, with 17 bases between.

Only one count was recorded for this clone. Mismatch with germline at one junction end may stem from a read error. This chain connects TRBV7-2 to TRBJ1-1, with 8 positions matching TRBD1. The germline V gene has CDR1 SGHTA and CDR2 FQGNSA. This CDR3 is 13 amino acids long. CDR3: CASSSTGASQIGF. The CDR3 DNA reads TGTGCCAGCAGCTCGACAGGGGCCTCCCAGATAGGCTTT.

The chain links TRBV6-5 to TRBJ2-1; 9 nucleotides agree with TRBD1. V lost 2 bases, J lost 15 bases, and 11 bases stayed unmatched. CDR3 length: 14 amino acids. Per the germline V gene, CDR1 is MNHEY and CDR2 is SVGAGI. CDR3 residues: CASSYHSTGGLWFF. CDR3 DNA: TGTGCCAGCAGTTACCACTCAACAGGGGGCCTTTGGTTCTTC.

The chain uses TRBV7-2 and TRBJ2-7, with D possibly matching TRBD1 (5 bases). Germline CDR1 SGHTA, CDR2 FQGNSA. This CDR3 comprises 14 residues. The V end lost 1 base, the J end lost 3 bases, and 10 bases lay between the germline ends. In DNA, the CDR3 is TGTGCCAGCAGCTTAGATAAGGGGATCTACGAGCAGTACTTC. Translated, it gives CASSLDKGIYEQYF.

This sequence joins TRBV5-1 and TRBJ2-2; 7 bases fit TRBD2. The ends lost 0 bases at V and 5 bases at J; junction bases unmatched: 1. The CDR3 length is 14 residues. CDR1 is SGHRS and CDR2 is YFSETQ in the germline V gene. CDR3 region: CASSLEAGTGELFF. DNA of the CDR3: TGCGCCAGCAGCTTGGAAGCGGGGACCGGGGAGCTGTTTTTT. Variable domain in full (rest from reference TRBV5-1 and TRBJ2-2): KAGVTQTPRYLIKTRGQQVTLSCSPISGHRSVSWYQQTPGQGLQFLFEYFSETQRNKGNFPGRFSGRQFSNSRSEMNVSTLELGDSALYLCASSLEAGTGELFFGEGSRLTVL.

The V call is TRBV4-2, the J call TRBJ2-1; 10 bases line up with TRBD1. The CDR3 length is 18 residues. With 4 bases clipped from V and 2 bases from J, the junction kept 11 bases outside the gene matches. Germline values: CDR1 LGHNA, CDR2 YNFKEQ. CDR3 sequence (DNA): TGTGCCAGCAGCCGGAACCGGGACAGGGGCGGAACCTACAATGAGCAGTTCTTC. It yields the protein CASSRNRDRGGTYNEQFF.

This clone was found a few times. This chain connects TRBV12-3 or TRBV12-4 to TRBJ1-2; D is unclear. Trimming removed 7 bases from V and 8 bases from J, with 14 bases in between. The CDR3 length is 12 residues. The CDR3 loop reads CASTLGPGGYTF. In DNA, the CDR3 is TGTGCCAGCACCTTGGGTCCGGGGGGCTACACCTTC.

The rearrangement links TRBV29-1 to TRBJ2-3; 7 bases match TRBD1. This CDR3 has 17 amino acids. Trimming cost V 2 bases and J 0 bases; bases outside gene matches: 11. Per germline, CDR1 SQVTM and CDR2 ANQGSEA. The chain's CDR3 is CSVESNNRGISTDTQYF. CDR3 bases: TGCAGCGTTGAATCCAACAACAGGGGAATTAGCACAGATACGCAGTATTTT.

The J gene is TRBJ1-5, the V gene TRBV4-1; TRBD1 agrees at 8 bases. Germline CDR1 is MGHRA and CDR2 is YSYEKL. Trimming removed 2 bases from V and 6 bases from J; junction bases left unmatched: 15. The CDR3 loop spans 18 amino acids. The CDR3 protein is CASSQYFWTGPGAQPQHF. Written as DNA, the CDR3 is TGCGCCAGCAGCCAATACTTCTGGACAGGGCCGGGGGCTCAGCCCCAGCATTTT.

The chain combines TRBV4-3 with TRBJ2-7; 8 positions match TRBD2. V was clipped by 4 bases and J by 0 bases; unmatched bases: 8. In germline, CDR1 is LGHNA, CDR2 YSLEER. The CDR3 totals 16 residues. In nucleotides, the CDR3 is TGCGCCAGCAGCCCCCGGGTAGCGGGGATCTCCTACGAGCAGTACTTC. Its translation is CASSPRVAGISYEQYF.

J is TRBJ2-1 and V is TRBV11-3; 7 nucleotides line up with TRBD1. From germline, CDR1 is SGHNT and CDR2 YENEEA. Trimming removed 5 bases from V and 4 bases from J; junction bases left unmatched: 8. There are 15 residues in the CDR3. As DNA, the CDR3 is TGTGCCAGCAGCCGAGGACAGGCGCAATACAATGAGCAGTTCTTC. Translation: CASSRGQAQYNEQFF.

This clone was found once. The V and J genes are TRBV5-6 and TRBJ2-5, with D unresolved. From germline, CDR1 is SGHDT and CDR2 YYEEEE. The germline V and J ends were trimmed by 0 bases and 5 bases, with 11 bases remaining between them. This CDR3 contains 14 residues. The CDR3 is CASSLVGFGETQYF. CDR3 DNA: TGTGCCAGCAGCTTGGTTGGGTTCGGGGAGACCCAGTACTTC.

A single count supports this clone. J is TRBJ2-2 and V is TRBV4-2; 13 positions agree with TRBD2. CDR3 length: 17 residues. CDR1 LGHNA and CDR2 YNFKEQ come from the germline V gene. V was clipped by 3 bases and J by 5 bases; unmatched bases: 6. The CDR3 nucleotides read TGTGCCAGCAGCCAGGCCGGACTAGCGGGAGAGACCGGGGAGCTGTTTTTT. Encoded protein: CASSQAGLAGETGELFF.

The CDR3 DNA reads TGCGCCAGCAGCTTGGCATCGGGGGGAACATATGGCTACACCTTC. This encodes CASSLASGGTYGYTF. V gene TRBV5-1 combines with J gene TRBJ1-2, with D possibly being TRBD1 (5 bases). Trimming removed 0 bases from V and 5 bases from J, with 14 bases in between. The CDR3 length is 15 residues. Germline CDR1 is SGHRS and CDR2 is YFSETQ.

This clone was recorded only once. The V call is TRBV7-9, the J call TRBJ2-5; D is undetermined. Between the trimmed V and J ends, which lost 3 bases and 5 bases, there was a span of 7 bases. The CDR3 is made up of 12 amino acids. Germline V gene lookup returns CDR1 SEHNR and CDR2 FQNEAQ (reference sequence). CDR3 sequence reads: CASSFLAETQYF. Here the CDR3 DNA reads TGTGCCAGCAGCTTTCTTGCGGAGACCCAGTACTTC.

CDR3 nucleotides: TGTGCCAGCAGTTCCGGGACAGGGGTGCAGCCCCAGCATTTT. It is translated as CASSSGTGVQPQHF. The chain recombines TRBV6-6 with TRBJ1-5, with TRBD1 identical over 10 bases. Germline V gives CDR1 MNHNY, CDR2 SVGAGI (reference sequence). J was trimmed by 7 bases and V by 4 bases; bases with no gene match: 4. The CDR3 has 14 amino acids.

The rearrangement joins TRBV11-3 to TRBJ2-7; possible D gene TRBD1, 5 bases. The CDR3 is 13 residues long. The germline V gene encodes CDR1 SGHNT and CDR2 YENEEA. V was trimmed by 5 bases and J by 6 bases, leaving 14 bases between them. The CDR3 here is CASSGARVGEQYF. The DNA of the CDR3 is TGTGCCAGCAGCGGGGCTAGGGTCGGCGAGCAGTACTTC.

The chain couples TRBV7-3 to TRBJ2-1; D gene uncertain. V was trimmed by 4 bases and J by 5 bases, leaving 18 bases between them. Germline CDR1 is SGHTA and CDR2 is FQGTGA. The CDR3 spans 16 residues. CDR3 loop: CASSSLRQQNNNEQFF. CDR3 DNA: TGTGCCAGCAGCTCCCTGAGGCAGCAAAATAACAATGAGCAGTTCTTC.